Listed below are T cell receptor beta chains from one sample, sequenced in a study of shared clonotypes between healthy human individuals. The assay was immunoSEQ multiplex PCR, and TCRdb's table has in-frame clones only and misses some. Among around 1,900,000 clones listed, 93% were seen once. Sequenced input: naive CD8+ T cells from PBMCs. The receptors originated from a young man in good health. Some clones in this sample may be carry-over from other donors' samples. Each CDR3 is given with its conserved first and last residue. D genes are given only for firm matches. Not every row has a clone size; where given, it reads once, few, many or a size class.

d_gene: NA; abundance: few; j_gene: TRBJ1-1; v_gene: TRBV15; CDR3nt: TGTGCCACCAGCAGAGATCTGATGAACACTGAAGCTTTCTTT; CDR3aa: CATSRDLMNTEAFF
d_gene: NA; abundance: NA; j_gene: TRBJ2-7; v_gene: TRBV27; CDR3nt: TGTGCCAGCAGTTTATCGCCCAGGACCTACGAGCAGTACTTC; CDR3aa: CASSLSPRTYEQYF
d_gene: NA; abundance: NA; j_gene: TRBJ2-7; v_gene: TRBV6-5; CDR3nt: TGTGCCAGCAGTCCCGATTCGGTCGAGCAGTACTTC; CDR3aa: CASSPDSVEQYF
d_gene: NA; abundance: NA; j_gene: TRBJ2-1; v_gene: TRBV7-9; CDR3nt: TGTGCCAGCAGCCCGTCGTTAGGGCAAGAGCAGTTCTTC; CDR3aa: CASSPSLGQEQFF
d_gene: TRBD2; abundance: NA; j_gene: TRBJ2-2; v_gene: TRBV6-4; CDR3nt: TGTGCCAGCAGTGACCCGGGACTAGCGGACGCGAACACCGGGGAGCTGTTTTTT; CDR3aa: CASSDPGLADANTGELFF
d_gene: TRBD1; abundance: NA; j_gene: TRBJ1-1; v_gene: TRBV5-1; CDR3nt: TGCGCCAGCAGCTCCGGGACAGGGATGAACACTGAAGCTTTCTTT; CDR3aa: CASSSGTGMNTEAFF
d_gene: TRBD1; abundance: NA; j_gene: TRBJ1-1; v_gene: TRBV7-9; CDR3nt: TGTGCCAGCAGCCAGAGGACAGGGAACACTGAAGCTTTCTTT; CDR3aa: CASSQRTGNTEAFF
d_gene: NA; abundance: NA; j_gene: TRBJ2-1; v_gene: TRBV7-2; CDR3nt: TGTGCCAGCAGCTTAGCCGTCACAGGGCTCAATGAGCAGTTCTTC; CDR3aa: CASSLAVTGLNEQFF
d_gene: NA; abundance: NA; j_gene: TRBJ2-4; v_gene: TRBV10-3; CDR3nt: TGTGCCATCAGTGAGTCTCTCTCCGGAGCCAAAAACATTCAGTACTTC; CDR3aa: CAISESLSGAKNIQYF
d_gene: NA; abundance: NA; j_gene: TRBJ2-5; v_gene: TRBV5-6; CDR3nt: TGTGCCAGCAGCTTGGCACTAGACGAGACCCAGTACTTC; CDR3aa: CASSLALDETQYF
d_gene: NA; abundance: NA; j_gene: TRBJ1-1; v_gene: TRBV5-1; CDR3nt: TGCGCCAGCAGCTTGGACCCTCTCATGAACACTGAAGCTTTCTTT; CDR3aa: CASSLDPLMNTEAFF
d_gene: TRBD2; abundance: NA; j_gene: TRBJ2-7; v_gene: TRBV27; CDR3nt: TGTGCCAGCAGTAGCGGGAGTTACGAGCAGTACTTC; CDR3aa: CASSSGSYEQYF
d_gene: NA; abundance: few; j_gene: TRBJ1-1; v_gene: TRBV18; CDR3nt: TGTGCCAGCTCGTCAACAGGGTCAGGGGAAGCTTTCTTT; CDR3aa: CASSSTGSGEAFF
d_gene: TRBD1; abundance: NA; j_gene: TRBJ2-2; v_gene: TRBV5-1; CDR3nt: TGCGCCAGCAGCCATTGGACAGGGCGAACCGGGGAGCTGTTTTTT; CDR3aa: CASSHWTGRTGELFF
d_gene: TRBD2; abundance: NA; j_gene: TRBJ2-7; v_gene: TRBV7-6; CDR3nt: TGTGCCAGCAGCTTACTAGCGGGAGGTGGCGAGCAGTACTTC; CDR3aa: CASSLLAGGGEQYF
d_gene: NA; abundance: NA; j_gene: TRBJ2-7; v_gene: TRBV15; CDR3nt: TGTGCCACCAGCTCCGGGACCGCAAACTACGAGCAGTACTTC; CDR3aa: CATSSGTANYEQYF
d_gene: NA; abundance: NA; j_gene: TRBJ1-5; v_gene: TRBV4-1; CDR3nt: TGCGCCAGCAGCCCTTCGGGACCCTTATATAGCAATCAGCCCCAGCATTTT; CDR3aa: CASSPSGPLYSNQPQHF
d_gene: NA; abundance: NA; j_gene: TRBJ2-3; v_gene: TRBV29-1; CDR3nt: TGCAGCGGACGACTGAGCAAAACAGATACGCAGTATTTT; CDR3aa: CSGRLSKTDTQYF
d_gene: TRBD2; abundance: NA; j_gene: TRBJ2-1; v_gene: TRBV25-1; CDR3nt: TGTGCCAGCAGTGGGCTAGCGGGAGTGATCTACAATGAGCAGTTCTTC; CDR3aa: CASSGLAGVIYNEQFF
d_gene: TRBD2; abundance: NA; j_gene: TRBJ2-3; v_gene: TRBV5-4; CDR3nt: TGTGCCAGCAGCTTGAAGCGGGAGAGGATAGATACGCAGTATTTT; CDR3aa: CASSLKRERIDTQYF
d_gene: NA; abundance: NA; j_gene: TRBJ2-7; v_gene: TRBV19; CDR3nt: TGTGCCAGTAGTATCGTTAGCCTCACGAGGAGTTACGAGCAGTACTTC; CDR3aa: CASSIVSLTRSYEQYF
d_gene: NA; abundance: NA; j_gene: TRBJ1-1; v_gene: TRBV28; CDR3nt: TGTGCCAGCAGTTTAACGACAGCCATGAACACTGAAGCTTTCTTT; CDR3aa: CASSLTTAMNTEAFF
d_gene: NA; abundance: NA; j_gene: TRBJ1-5; v_gene: TRBV18; CDR3nt: TGTGCCAGCTCACCGGGTCCGACATCTTACAATCAGCCCCAGCATTTT; CDR3aa: CASSPGPTSYNQPQHF
d_gene: NA; abundance: NA; j_gene: TRBJ1-4; v_gene: TRBV13; CDR3nt: TGTGCCAGCAGCCCAGGGCGGGCTTCTCATGGGACTAATGAAAAACTGTTTTTT; CDR3aa: CASSPGRASHGTNEKLFF
d_gene: NA; abundance: few; j_gene: TRBJ2-7; v_gene: TRBV19; CDR3nt: TGTGCCAGTAGCTCGGGACCCCCGACCTACGAGCAGTACTTC; CDR3aa: CASSSGPPTYEQYF
d_gene: TRBD1; abundance: NA; j_gene: TRBJ2-7; v_gene: TRBV5-6; CDR3nt: TGTGCCAGCAGCCTCGCCGGGGACAGGGGCTACGAGCAGTACTTC; CDR3aa: CASSLAGDRGYEQYF
d_gene: NA; abundance: NA; j_gene: TRBJ2-2; v_gene: TRBV27; CDR3nt: TGTGCCAGCACGGCGAACACCGGGGAGCTGTTTTTT; CDR3aa: CASTANTGELFF
d_gene: NA; abundance: NA; j_gene: TRBJ2-2; v_gene: TRBV7-9; CDR3nt: TGTGCCAGCAGCTTAGAACCCCATTTAGCGAACACCGGGGAGCTGTTTTTT; CDR3aa: CASSLEPHLANTGELFF
d_gene: NA; abundance: NA; j_gene: TRBJ1-4; v_gene: TRBV28; CDR3nt: TGTGCCAGCCGGGCAGCTAGTAATGAAAAACTGTTTTTT; CDR3aa: CASRAASNEKLFF
d_gene: TRBD2; abundance: few; j_gene: TRBJ2-7; v_gene: TRBV9; CDR3nt: TGTGCCAGCAGCGAGGGACTAGCGGGAGCCTACGAGCAGTACTTC; CDR3aa: CASSEGLAGAYEQYF
d_gene: NA; abundance: NA; j_gene: TRBJ2-7; v_gene: TRBV29-1; CDR3nt: TGCAGCGTTGTAGGAGGGGCTGGAGAGCAGTACTTC; CDR3aa: CSVVGGAGEQYF
d_gene: NA; abundance: NA; j_gene: TRBJ1-1; v_gene: TRBV28; CDR3nt: TGTGCCAGCAGTTTAGTTTTGTCCAGTTCGGGGGTCACTGAAGCTTTCTTT; CDR3aa: CASSLVLSSSGVTEAFF
d_gene: TRBD1; abundance: NA; j_gene: TRBJ2-7; v_gene: TRBV28; CDR3nt: TGTGCCAGCAGTTCCCTCGGGACAGCCTACGAGCAGTACTTC; CDR3aa: CASSSLGTAYEQYF
d_gene: NA; abundance: NA; j_gene: TRBJ2-7; v_gene: TRBV28; CDR3nt: TGTGCCAGCAGTTTGCTGAGCGGAAACTCCTACGAGCAGTACTTC; CDR3aa: CASSLLSGNSYEQYF
d_gene: NA; abundance: NA; j_gene: TRBJ2-7; v_gene: TRBV29-1; CDR3nt: TGCAGCGTTGAAGGCGGGGGCTTATTCTACGAGCAGTACTTC; CDR3aa: CSVEGGGLFYEQYF
d_gene: NA; abundance: NA; j_gene: TRBJ1-1; v_gene: TRBV4-2; CDR3nt: TGTGCCAGCAGCCAAGATTTGGGGCTGATGAACACTGAAGCTTTCTTT; CDR3aa: CASSQDLGLMNTEAFF
d_gene: NA; abundance: NA; j_gene: TRBJ2-7; v_gene: TRBV2; CDR3nt: TGTGCCAGCAGCAGGGACTACGAGCAGTACTTC; CDR3aa: CASSRDYEQYF
d_gene: NA; abundance: NA; j_gene: TRBJ2-5; v_gene: TRBV5-4; CDR3nt: TGTGCCAGCAGCTTGGCCGGGCTAGTGGGCCCCCGAGAGACCCAGTACTTC; CDR3aa: CASSLAGLVGPRETQYF
d_gene: NA; abundance: NA; j_gene: TRBJ1-3; v_gene: TRBV28; CDR3nt: TGTGCCAGCAGTTTATTTCCGGGTACCACCATATATTTT; CDR3aa: CASSLFPGTTIYF
d_gene: NA; abundance: NA; j_gene: TRBJ2-7; v_gene: TRBV28; CDR3nt: TGTGCCAGCAGTTTTGACCCGACACAGGGATCGTCCCAGGAGCAGTACTTC; CDR3aa: CASSFDPTQGSSQEQYF
d_gene: TRBD2; abundance: NA; j_gene: TRBJ2-1; v_gene: TRBV5-1; CDR3nt: TGCGCCAGCAGGAGTGAGGCTAGCGGGTACAATGAGCAGTTCTTC; CDR3aa: CASRSEASGYNEQFF
d_gene: NA; abundance: NA; j_gene: TRBJ2-5; v_gene: TRBV13; CDR3nt: TGTGCCAGCAGCTTAGGCCGGGCCTGGGAGACCCAGTACTTC; CDR3aa: CASSLGRAWETQYF
d_gene: TRBD1; abundance: NA; j_gene: TRBJ2-7; v_gene: TRBV13; CDR3nt: TGTGCCAGCAGCTCAGGACAGGGGGTTTACTACGAGCAGTACTTC; CDR3aa: CASSSGQGVYYEQYF
d_gene: NA; abundance: NA; j_gene: TRBJ1-1; v_gene: TRBV27; CDR3nt: TGTGCCAGCAGCCGACAAGGACCTGGGTATATGAACACTGAAGCTTTCTTT; CDR3aa: CASSRQGPGYMNTEAFF
d_gene: NA; abundance: NA; j_gene: TRBJ1-4; v_gene: TRBV5-1; CDR3nt: TGCGCCAGCAGCCATAAACAGGGCTCGAATGAAAAACTGTTTTTT; CDR3aa: CASSHKQGSNEKLFF
d_gene: NA; abundance: NA; j_gene: TRBJ1-1; v_gene: TRBV19; CDR3nt: TGTGCCAGTAGTATGGGGAGGGGGATGAGGACTGAAGCTTTCTTT; CDR3aa: CASSMGRGMRTEAFF
d_gene: NA; abundance: once; j_gene: TRBJ1-2; v_gene: TRBV27; CDR3nt: TGTGCCCAAAGAGGGGACGGAAATGGCTACACCTTC; CDR3aa: CAQRGDGNGYTF
d_gene: NA; abundance: NA; j_gene: TRBJ2-3; v_gene: TRBV28; CDR3nt: TGTGCCAGCAACCTAATGCTGGGTGCTAGCGAGGGCCCCGATACGCAGTATTTT; CDR3aa: CASNLMLGASEGPDTQYF
d_gene: TRBD2; abundance: NA; j_gene: TRBJ2-1; v_gene: TRBV4-1; CDR3nt: TGCGCCAGCAGCCAAGATCCGGCTAGCGGGAGCCGGTACAATGAGCAGTTCTTC; CDR3aa: CASSQDPASGSRYNEQFF
d_gene: TRBD2; abundance: NA; j_gene: TRBJ2-1; v_gene: TRBV4-1; CDR3nt: TGCGCCAGCAGCCCCCAGACTAGCGGGAGGGCTTATGAGCAGTTCTTC; CDR3aa: CASSPQTSGRAYEQFF
d_gene: NA; abundance: few; j_gene: TRBJ1-2; v_gene: TRBV27; CDR3nt: TGTGCCAGCAGTTACGGGGTGACCTATGGCTACACCTTC; CDR3aa: CASSYGVTYGYTF
d_gene: TRBD2; abundance: NA; j_gene: TRBJ2-1; v_gene: TRBV9; CDR3nt: TGTGCCAGCAGCGTACCTAAAGCGGGAGTGAGCTACAATGAGCAGTTCTTC; CDR3aa: CASSVPKAGVSYNEQFF